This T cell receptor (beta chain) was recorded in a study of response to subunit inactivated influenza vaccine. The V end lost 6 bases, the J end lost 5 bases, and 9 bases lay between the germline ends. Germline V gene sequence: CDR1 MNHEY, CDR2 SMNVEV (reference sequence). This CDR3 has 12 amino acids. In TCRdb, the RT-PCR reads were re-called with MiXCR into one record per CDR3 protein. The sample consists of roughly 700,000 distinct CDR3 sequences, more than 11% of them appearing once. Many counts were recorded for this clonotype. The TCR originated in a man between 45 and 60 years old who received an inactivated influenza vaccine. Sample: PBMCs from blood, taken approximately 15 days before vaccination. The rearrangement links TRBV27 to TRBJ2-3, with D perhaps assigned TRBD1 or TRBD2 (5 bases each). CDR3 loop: CASSPGRDTQYF. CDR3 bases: TGTGCCAGCAGCCCAGGGAGAGATACGCAGTATTTT.